The entry below gives a single TCR beta chain sequence along with its context. Its antigen is undetermined. Under the authors' procedure: Because ImmunoSEQ provided only junction sequences with no quality scores, the filtering differed. Clones were sequenced by immunoSEQ multiplex PCR, and TCRdb holds only the in-frame ones, with some missing. From that table come the V and J calls and clone size; the DNA was used to work out D and trimming. The profile shows 750,000 to 1,000,000 clones, about 91% of them singletons. This specimen comes from a study of shared clonotypes between healthy human individuals. Study-wide background: Donors consisted of two women and a few men between 18 and 49. A donor's plate count was three for CD4 naive and three for CD4 memory; CD8 naive had two and CD8 memory one. Study outcomes and limitations: Sharing across four donors was seen in 4% to 6.5% of naive CD4 clonotypes.

Germline V lookup: CDR1 WNHNN, CDR2 SYGVQD (reference sequence). This CDR3 is built from 12 residues. V lost 8 bases and J 7 bases, leaving 11 bases between the germline ends. CD8 cells classed as naive were CD45RO-negative and positively selected for CCR7, excluding terminally differentiated effector memory CD45RA+ cells. This rearrangement joins TRBV10-1 to TRBJ2-2; no definite D call. This sequence originates from a man aged 25-45 years in good health. Source material: naive CD8+ T cells sorted from blood. CDR3 sequence reads: CASSPGLGELFF. The CDR3 DNA reads TGCGCCAGCTCGCCAGGTCTCGGGGAGCTGTTTTTT.